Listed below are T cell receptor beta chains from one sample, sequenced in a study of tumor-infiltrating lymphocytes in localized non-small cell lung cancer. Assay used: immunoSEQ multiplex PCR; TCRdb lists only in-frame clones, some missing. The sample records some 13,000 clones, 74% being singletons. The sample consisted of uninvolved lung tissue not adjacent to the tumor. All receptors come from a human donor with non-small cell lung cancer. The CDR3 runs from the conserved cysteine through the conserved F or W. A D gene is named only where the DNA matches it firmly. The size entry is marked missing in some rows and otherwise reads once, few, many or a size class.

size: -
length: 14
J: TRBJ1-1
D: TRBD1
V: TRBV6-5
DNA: TGTGCCACTGATCCGGGACAGGGGACAACTGAAGCTTTCTTT
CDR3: CATDPGQGTTEAFF

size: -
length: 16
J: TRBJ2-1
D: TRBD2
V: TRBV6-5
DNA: TGTGCCAGCAGTTACTCGTTTAGCGGGGGTTACAATGAGCAGTTCTTC
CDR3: CASSYSFSGGYNEQFF

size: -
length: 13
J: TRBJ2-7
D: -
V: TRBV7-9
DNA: TGTGCCAGCGGGGAAGGACCGTCCTACGAGCAGTACTTC
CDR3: CASGEGPSYEQYF

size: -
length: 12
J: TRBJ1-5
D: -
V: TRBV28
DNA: TGTGCCAGCAGATCAGAGATAGGGCCCCAGCATTTT
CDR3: CASRSEIGPQHF

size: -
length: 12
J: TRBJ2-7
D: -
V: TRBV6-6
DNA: TGTGCCAGCCGACCATCGAGCGGCGAGCAGTACTTC
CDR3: CASRPSSGEQYF

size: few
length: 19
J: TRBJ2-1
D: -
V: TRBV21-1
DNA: TGTGCCAGCAGCATCAGTAGCGGGGGGCCCTCCTACTCCTACAATGAGCAGTTCTTC
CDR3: CASSISSGGPSYSYNEQFF

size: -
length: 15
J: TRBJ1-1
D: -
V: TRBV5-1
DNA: TGCGCCAGCAGCCCAGCAGGGGCGAGGAACACTGAAGCTTTCTTT
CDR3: CASSPAGARNTEAFF

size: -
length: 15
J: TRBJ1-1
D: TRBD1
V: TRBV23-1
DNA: TGCGCCAGCAGTATCAACAGGGGGCTGGAAACTGAAGCTTTCTTT
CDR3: CASSINRGLETEAFF

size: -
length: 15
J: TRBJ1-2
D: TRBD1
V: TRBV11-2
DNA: TGTGCCAGCAGCGTCACCGGGACAGGGGGCTATGGCTACACCTTC
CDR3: CASSVTGTGGYGYTF

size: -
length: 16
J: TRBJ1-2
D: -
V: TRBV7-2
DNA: TGTGCCAGCAGCTTAGCGCCCCCCGGGGGCGGGTATGGCTACACCTTC
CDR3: CASSLAPPGGGYGYTF

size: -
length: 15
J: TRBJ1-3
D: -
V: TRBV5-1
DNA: TGCGCCAGCAGCCCGGAGGCCGGGGGTGGAAACACCATATATTTT
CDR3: CASSPEAGGGNTIYF

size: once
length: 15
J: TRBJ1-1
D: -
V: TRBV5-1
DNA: TGCGCCAGCAGCTTGGCCGGGTGGGGCAACACTGAAGCTTTCTTT
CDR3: CASSLAGWGNTEAFF

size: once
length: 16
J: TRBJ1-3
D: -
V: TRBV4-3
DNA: TGCGCCAGCAGCCAAGATCGAGCCGGGACTGGAAACACCATATATTTT
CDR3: CASSQDRAGTGNTIYF

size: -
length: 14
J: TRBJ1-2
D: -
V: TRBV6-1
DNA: TGTGCCAGCAGTGAATGGTCAGCTAACTATGGCTACACCTTC
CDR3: CASSEWSANYGYTF

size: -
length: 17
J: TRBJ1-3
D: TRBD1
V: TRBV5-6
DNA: TGTGCCAGCAGCCGTAGAAATCAGGGGGCTTCAGGAAACACCATATATTTT
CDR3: CASSRRNQGASGNTIYF

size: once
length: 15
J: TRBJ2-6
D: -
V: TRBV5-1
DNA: TGCGCCAGCAGCTTGGCCGGGGGTGGGGCCAACGTCCTGACTTTC
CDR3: CASSLAGGGANVLTF

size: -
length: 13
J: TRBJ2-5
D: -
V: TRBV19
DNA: TGTGCCAGTAGTGCAACTCAGGGAGAGACCCAGTACTTC
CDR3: CASSATQGETQYF

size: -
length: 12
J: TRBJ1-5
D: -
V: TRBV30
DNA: TGTGCCTGGAGTGTATCGGGTCAGCCCCAGCATTTT
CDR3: CAWSVSGQPQHF

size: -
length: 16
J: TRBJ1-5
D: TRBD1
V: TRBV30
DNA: TGTGCCTGGAGTGTCACGGGACAGGAGGGAGGTCAGCCCCAGCATTTT
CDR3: CAWSVTGQEGGQPQHF

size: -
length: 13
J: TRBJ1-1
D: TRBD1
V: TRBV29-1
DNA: TGCAGCGTTGAAAATACAGGGGGGACTGAAGCTTTCTTT
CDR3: CSVENTGGTEAFF

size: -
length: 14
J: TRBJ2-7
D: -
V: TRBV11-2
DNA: TGTGCCAGCAGCTCCCGTGAGCCCCAAGCCGAGCAGTACTTC
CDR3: CASSSREPQAEQYF

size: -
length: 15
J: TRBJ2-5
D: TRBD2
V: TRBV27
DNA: TGTGCCAGCAGTTTAAGAGCGGGGGGGAGGGAGACCCAGTACTTC
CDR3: CASSLRAGGRETQYF

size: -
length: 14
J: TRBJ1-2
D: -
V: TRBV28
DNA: TGTGCCAGCAGACCTCCACTAAAGAACTATGGCTACACCTTC
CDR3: CASRPPLKNYGYTF

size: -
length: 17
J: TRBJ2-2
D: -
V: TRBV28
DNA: TGTGCCAGCAGAAACCCTAGCTGGGGGAGAGATACCGGGGAGCTGTTTTTT
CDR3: CASRNPSWGRDTGELFF

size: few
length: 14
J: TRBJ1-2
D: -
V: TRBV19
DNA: TGTGCCAGTAGTAGAGAGACAGGCACCTATGGCTACACCTTC
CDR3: CASSRETGTYGYTF

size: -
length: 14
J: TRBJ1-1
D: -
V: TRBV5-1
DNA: TGCGCCAGCAGCTTGGATCCGGTGAACACTGAAGCTTTCTTT
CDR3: CASSLDPVNTEAFF

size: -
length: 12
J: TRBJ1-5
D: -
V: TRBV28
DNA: TGTGCCAGCAGCCCGTCCCTACAGCCCCAGCATTTT
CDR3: CASSPSLQPQHF

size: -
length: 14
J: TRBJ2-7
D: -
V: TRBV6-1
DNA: TGTGCCAGCAGTTTTCGGACAAGCAGGGACGAGCAGTACTTC
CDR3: CASSFRTSRDEQYF

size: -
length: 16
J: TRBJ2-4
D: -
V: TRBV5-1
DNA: TGCGCCAGCAGCTTGCAAGGGGACGCATCTTGGGACATTCAGTACTTC
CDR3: CASSLQGDASWDIQYF

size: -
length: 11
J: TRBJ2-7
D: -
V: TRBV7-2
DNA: TGTGCCAGCAGCTTCCATTACGAGCAGTACTTC
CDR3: CASSFHYEQYF

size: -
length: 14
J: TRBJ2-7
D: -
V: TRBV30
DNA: TGTGCCTGGAGTATCCTTGAGAGGGGCTACGAGCAGTACTTC
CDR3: CAWSILERGYEQYF

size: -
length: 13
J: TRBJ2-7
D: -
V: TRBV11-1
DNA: TGTGCCAGCAGCTGGGGGGACAGTTACGAGCAGTACTTC
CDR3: CASSWGDSYEQYF

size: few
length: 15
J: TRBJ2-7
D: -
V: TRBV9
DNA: TGTGCCAGCAGCGTAGGGGTTGTGGGGAACCACGAGCAGTACTTC
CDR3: CASSVGVVGNHEQYF

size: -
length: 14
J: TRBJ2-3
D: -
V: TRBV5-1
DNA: TGCGCCAGCAGAGTTGAGGGGAGCACAGATACGCAGTATTTT
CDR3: CASRVEGSTDTQYF

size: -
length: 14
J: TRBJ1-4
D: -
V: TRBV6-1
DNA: TGTGCCAGCAGTAGGACGGCCCAAGGGGAAAAACTGTTTTTT
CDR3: CASSRTAQGEKLFF

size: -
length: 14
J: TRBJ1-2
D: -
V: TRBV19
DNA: TGTGCCAGTAGTATAGCAGGGGCTAGCTATGGCTACACCTTC
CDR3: CASSIAGASYGYTF

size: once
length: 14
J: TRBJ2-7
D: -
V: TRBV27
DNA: TGTGCCAGCAGGGGCAGGACAGTCCCCTACGAGCAGTACTTC
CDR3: CASRGRTVPYEQYF

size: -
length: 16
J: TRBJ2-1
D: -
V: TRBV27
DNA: TGTGCCAGCAGTTCCACATCGGGACTGCCTAACAATGAGCAGTTCTTC
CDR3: CASSSTSGLPNNEQFF

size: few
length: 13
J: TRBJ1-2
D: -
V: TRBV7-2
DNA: TGTGCCAGCAGCCTACTACAGGTGGAAGGCTACACCTTC
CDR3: CASSLLQVEGYTF

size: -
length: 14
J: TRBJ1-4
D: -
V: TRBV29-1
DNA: TGCAGCGTTGTGATCGGAGGGCAGCGGGAAAAACTGTTTTTT
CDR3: CSVVIGGQREKLFF

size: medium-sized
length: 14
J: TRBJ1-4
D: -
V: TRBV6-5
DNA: TGTGCCAGCAGTTACTCATACGGGTTTGAAAAACTGTTTTTT
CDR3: CASSYSYGFEKLFF

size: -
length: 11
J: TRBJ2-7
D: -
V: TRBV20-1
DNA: TGCAGTGTTAGGAGTAACTACGAGCAGTACTTC
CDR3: CSVRSNYEQYF

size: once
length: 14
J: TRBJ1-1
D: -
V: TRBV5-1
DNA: TGCGCCAGCAGCTTGGACCACCGGAACACTGAAGCTTTCTTT
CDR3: CASSLDHRNTEAFF

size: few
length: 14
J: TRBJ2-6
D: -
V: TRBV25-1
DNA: TGTGCCAGCAGGTATTCCTCTGGGGCCAACGTCCTGACTTTC
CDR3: CASRYSSGANVLTF

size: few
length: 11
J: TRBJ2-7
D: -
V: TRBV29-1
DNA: TGCAGCGTTGAAAATGGGCGCGAGCAGTACTTC
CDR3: CSVENGREQYF

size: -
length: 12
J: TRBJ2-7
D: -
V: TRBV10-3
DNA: TGTGCCAACAGGGACCTGTTGGGTGAGCAGTACTTC
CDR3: CANRDLLGEQYF

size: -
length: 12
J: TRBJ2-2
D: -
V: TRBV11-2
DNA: TGTGCCAGCAGCTTCGACCGAGGGGAGCTGTTTTTT
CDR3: CASSFDRGELFF

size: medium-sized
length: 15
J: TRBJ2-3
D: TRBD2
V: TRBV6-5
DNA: TGTGCCAGCAGCTCGCGGGGGGACCACACAGATACGCAGTATTTT
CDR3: CASSSRGDHTDTQYF

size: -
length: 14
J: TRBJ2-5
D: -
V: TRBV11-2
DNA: TGTGCCAGCAGCTTAGTGGTAGGCCAAGAGACCCAGTACTTC
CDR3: CASSLVVGQETQYF

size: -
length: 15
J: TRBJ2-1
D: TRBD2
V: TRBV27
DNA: TGTGCCAGCAGTTTAGACTCCGGACTAGCAAGGGAGCAGTTCTTC
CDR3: CASSLDSGLAREQFF

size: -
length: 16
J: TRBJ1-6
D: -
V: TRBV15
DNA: TGTGCCACCAGCAGAGAGGGCGGGCGACCTGATTCACCCCTCCACTTT
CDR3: CATSREGGRPDSPLHF

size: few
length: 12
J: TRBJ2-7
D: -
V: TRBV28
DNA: TGTGCCAGCAGTTTCGGGGTGAGGGAGCAGTACTTC
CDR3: CASSFGVREQYF

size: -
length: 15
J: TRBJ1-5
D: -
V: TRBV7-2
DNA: TGTGCCAGCACCCCCCTTGGGAGCTCAAATCAGCCCCAGCATTTT
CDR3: CASTPLGSSNQPQHF

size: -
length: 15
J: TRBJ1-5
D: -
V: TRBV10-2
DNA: TGCGCCAGCAGTGAGTCGGGAGGAGGCGGCCAGCCCCAGCATTTT
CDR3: CASSESGGGGQPQHF

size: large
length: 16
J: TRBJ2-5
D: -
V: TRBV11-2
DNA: TGTGCCAGCTCCACCCCAGGGGCGGGGGACCAAGAGACCCAGTACTTC
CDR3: CASSTPGAGDQETQYF